Each of the 5 T cell receptor beta chains below was sequenced from the same sample in a study of cytomegalovirus exposure and HLA in healthy donors. The PCR contained 60 Vbeta and 13 Jbeta primers. Using immunoSEQ multiplex PCR, the repertoire was profiled, and TCRdb retains in-frame clones only, with some absent. The top ten clones hold around 4.3% of a sample with under 250,000 clones, 70% to 80% of them seen once. The sequencing input was PBMCs. Receptors originate from a woman aged 30 to 39 in good health and CMV-seropositive.

CDR3 sequence (DNA): TGTGCCATCAGTGGGACAGAGACCACCGGGGAGCTGTTTTTT. Translation: CAISGTETTGELFF. The V call is TRBV10-3, the J call TRBJ2-2; D possibly corresponds to TRBD1 (6 bases). Germline-derived CDR1 and CDR2 are ENHRY and SYGVKD. V was clipped by 4 bases and J by 4 bases, with 10 bases between them. The CDR3 extends over 14 amino acids.

This sequence joins TRBV6-1 and TRBJ2-7; 8 bases are shared with TRBD2. The J segment lost 4 bases and the V segment lost 5 bases, leaving 13 bases of the junction unmatched. The CDR3 spans 16 residues. The germline gives CDR1 MNHNS, CDR2 SASEGT. The DNA of the CDR3 is TGTGCCAGCAGTCAAGGTCGTACGAGCGGGAGTTACGAGCAGTACTTC. This encodes CASSQGRTSGSYEQYF.

The V call is TRBV19, the J call TRBJ2-3, with TRBD1 matching 7 bases. The junction had 7 bases not matched to a gene; V was cut back by 9 bases and J by 4 bases. The germline V gene has CDR1 LNHDA and CDR2 SQIVND (reference sequence). The CDR3 runs 13 residues. The CDR3, as DNA: TGTGCCAGCCGACAGGGTGGTGCAGATACGCAGTATTTT. Translating gives CASRQGGADTQYF.

The chain recombines TRBV7-9 with TRBJ1-5; D call uncertain. This CDR3 is 15 amino acids long. Trimming took 5 bases from V and 0 from J, leaving 11 bases between them. Germline CDR1 reads SEHNR; CDR2 reads FQNEAQ (reference sequence). The CDR3 DNA reads as TGTGCCAGCAGCCCGGCCGGGTATAGCAATCAGCCCCAGCATTTT. Translation gives CASSPAGYSNQPQHF.

This chain links TRBV18 with TRBJ2-1; 7 bases match TRBD1. This CDR3 is built from 14 residues. Germline V lookup: CDR1 KGHSH, CDR2 LQKENI. V lost 8 bases and J lost 6; bases outside the gene matches: 10. The CDR3, as DNA: TGTGCCAGCGGACCCCAAGGGGGCTTCAATGAGCAGTTCTTC. This gives the protein CASGPQGGFNEQFF.